The 20 T cell receptor beta chains given below trace back to one sample, sequenced in a study of Ad26.COV2.S vaccination and SARS-CoV-2 variants. Described treatment: 15 to 20 received Ad26.COV2.S at low or high dose, single or two shots; roughly five received placebo; per-sample allocation not given. Sampling took place 63 days after the first vaccine or placebo injection. Profiled with immunoSEQ multiplex PCR; TCRdb holds only in-frame clones, not every one. The sample contains hundreds of thousands of clones, 90% of which appear only once. The source was peripheral blood, collected in a trial of Ad26.COV2.S vaccine versus placebo. These receptor sequences come from a person aged 18 to 65 who received the Ad26.COV2.S COVID-19 vaccine or a placebo.

V and J are TRBV18 and TRBJ1-5; 7 bases match TRBD1. The CDR3 loop spans 14 amino acids. CDR1 and CDR2 from the germline V gene are KGHSH and LQKENI. J gave up 5 bases and V 3 bases, and 4 bases lay outside the gene matches. The CDR3 region has the DNA TGTGCCAGCTCACCTACAGGGGACGATCAGCCCCAGCATTTT. Encoded protein: CASSPTGDDQPQHF. The whole variable domain, remainder taken from reference TRBV18 and TRBJ1-5, is NAGVMQNPRHLVRRRGQEARLRCSPMKGHSHVYWYRQLPEEGLKFMVYLQKENIIDESGMPKERFSAEFPKEGPSILRIQQVVRGDSAAYFCASSPTGDDQPQHFGDGTRLSIL.

The chain joins TRBV3-1 (or the pseudogene TRBV3-2) to TRBJ2-1; TRBD2 matches 12 bases. CDR1 and CDR2 (germline): LGHDT, YNNKEL (reference sequence). The CDR3 totals 15 residues. V lost 3 bases to trimming and J lost 14 bases; unmatched junction nucleotides: 11. In DNA form, the CDR3 reads TGTGCCAGCAGCCAGGACGTCTCTAGCGGGAGGGTGGAGTTCTTC. As protein: CASSQDVSSGRVEFF.

The gene calls are TRBV7-9 and TRBJ2-3; D may be TRBD1 (5 bases). With 3 bases removed from V and 2 bases from J, the gap between germline ends came to 9 bases. The CDR3 totals 14 residues. The germline V gene has CDR1 SEHNR and CDR2 FQNEAQ (reference sequence). This chain's CDR3 is CASSFQTVTDTQYF. The CDR3 nucleotides read TGTGCCAGCAGCTTTCAGACAGTCACAGATACGCAGTATTTT. The full variable domain, its missing parts supplied by reference TRBV7-9 and TRBJ2-3, is DTGVSQNPRHKITKRGQNVTFRCDPISEHNRLYWYRQTLGQGPEFLTYFQNEAQLEKSRLLSDRFSAERPKGSFSTLEIQRTEQGDSAMYLCASSFQTVTDTQYFGPGTRLTVL.

The V call is TRBV29-1, the J call TRBJ2-1; 8 bases match TRBD2. The CDR3 covers 13 residues. The V and J ends lost 1 base and 8 bases, in that order; junction bases with no gene match: 4. Germline CDR1 is SQVTM and CDR2 is ANQGSEA. The CDR3 protein is CSVEGLALDEQFF. CDR3 coding DNA: TGCAGCGTTGAAGGACTAGCGCTGGATGAGCAGTTCTTC.

The chain combines TRBV7-8 with TRBJ1-4, with 8 bases aligning to TRBD1. The trim removed 5 bases at V and 8 bases at J, leaving 7 bases unmatched. CDR1 and CDR2 (germline): SGHVS, FQNEAQ. CDR3 size: 14 residues. CDR3 protein: CASSQGAGWEKLFF. The CDR3 bases are TGTGCCAGCAGCCAGGGGGCGGGTTGGGAAAAACTGTTTTTT. The variable domain in full, with the rest retrieved from reference TRBV7-8 and TRBJ1-4, is GAGVSQSPRYKVAKRGQDVALRCDPISGHVSLFWYQQALGQGPEFLTYFQNEAQLDKSGLPSDRFFAERPEGSVSTLKIQRTQQEDSAVYLCASSQGAGWEKLFFGSGTQLSVL.

The rearrangement uses TRBV7-2 and TRBJ2-7; D is undetermined. CDR3 length: 13 amino acids. V was cut by 0 bases and J by 3 bases, with 6 bases left in between. From germline, CDR1 is SGHTA and CDR2 FQGNSA. CDR3 amino acids: CASSLALFYEQYF. The CDR3 nucleotides are TGTGCCAGCAGCTTAGCGCTGTTCTACGAGCAGTACTTC.

This rearrangement joins TRBV14 to TRBJ2-7, with 8 nucleotides matching TRBD1. The V and J ends lost 1 base and 2 bases, in that order; junction bases with no gene match: 4. Per germline, CDR1 SGHDN and CDR2 FVKESK. The CDR3 is made up of 15 amino acids. The CDR3 DNA reads as TGTGCCAGCAGCCAAGCCGGGACAGGTCCCTACGAGCAGTACTTC. Amino acid sequence: CASSQAGTGPYEQYF.

This sequence joins TRBV5-5 and TRBJ2-1, with a possible D match to TRBD2 (6 bases). Per germline, CDR1 SGHKS and CDR2 YYEKEE (reference sequence). The V end lost 0 bases, the J end lost 9 bases, and 13 bases lay between the germline ends. The CDR3 extends over 14 amino acids. CDR3: CASSLGNEGLEQFF. DNA for the CDR3: TGTGCCAGCAGCTTGGGCAATGAGGGACTTGAGCAGTTCTTC.

The chain uses TRBV27 and TRBJ1-2; D possibly corresponds to TRBD1 (6 bases). This CDR3 region has 16 residues. Germline CDR1 is MNHEY and CDR2 is SMNVEV (reference sequence). The V and J ends lost 7 bases and 4 bases respectively, with 22 bases between them. CDR3 protein: CASTKDSAWAFYGYTF. For the CDR3, the DNA is TGTGCCAGCACAAAGGACAGTGCCTGGGCATTCTATGGCTACACCTTC.

The chain uses TRBV28 and TRBJ2-7, with D perhaps given as TRBD1 or TRBD2 (6 bases each). Trimming took 6 bases from V and 3 from J, leaving 15 bases between them. This CDR3 comprises 14 residues. The germline V gene encodes CDR1 MDHEN and CDR2 SYDVKM. CDR3 in amino acids: CASRGLGGHYEQYF. CDR3 nucleotide sequence: TGTGCCAGCAGGGGATTGGGGGGCCACTACGAGCAGTACTTC.

This sequence joins TRBV30 and TRBJ2-1; 10 bases map to TRBD2. CDR1 GTSNPN and CDR2 SVGIG come from the germline V gene (reference sequence). The CDR3 consists of 14 residues. V lost 4 bases, J lost 5 bases, and 5 bases stayed unmatched. DNA for the CDR3: TGTGCCTGGAATAGCGGGGGGCCCAACAATGAGCAGTTCTTC. This gives the protein CAWNSGGPNNEQFF.

This sequence joins TRBV7-9 and TRBJ1-2, with D possibly TRBD1 on 5 matching bases. Per the germline V gene, CDR1 is SEHNR and CDR2 is FQNEAQ (reference sequence). This CDR3 is built from 16 residues. Trimming removed 5 bases from V and 3 bases from J, with 19 bases in between. CDR3 protein: CASSPPGGEGYYGYTF. The DNA for the CDR3 is TGTGCCAGCAGCCCTCCCGGGGGGGAGGGTTACTATGGCTACACCTTC.

The rearrangement links TRBV11-2 to TRBJ2-2; D remains ambiguous. Germline assignment: CDR1 SGHAT and CDR2 FQNNGV. Trimming took 5 bases from V and 8 from J, leaving 6 bases between them. The CDR3 totals 11 residues. The CDR3 sequence is CASSPAGELFF. DNA of the CDR3: TGTGCCAGCAGCCCGGCGGGGGAGCTGTTTTTT.

This clone came up a few times. The sample carries other DNA sequences with the same CDR3. CDR3 nucleotides: TGTGCCAGCAGCTCCAGGTCGTCTGGAAACACCATATATTTT. As protein: CASSSRSSGNTIYF. V gene TRBV5-4 combines with J gene TRBJ1-3, with no clear D. The germline CDR1 and CDR2 sequences are SGHNT and YYREEE (reference sequence). V lost 3 bases, J lost 1 base, and 8 bases lay in between. There are 14 residues in the CDR3. Filled out from reference TRBV5-4 and TRBJ1-3, the complete variable domain reads ETGVTQSPTHLIKTRGQQVTLRCSSQSGHNTVSWYQQALGQGPQFIFQYYREEENGRGNFPPRFSGLQFPNYSSELNVNALELDDSALYLCASSSRSSGNTIYFGEGSWLTVV.

This clone was recorded once. The CDR3 is CASSISGRAGNEQFF. DNA for the CDR3: TGTGCCAGCAGCATAAGCGGGAGGGCTGGAAATGAGCAGTTCTTC. V gene TRBV21-1 combines with J gene TRBJ2-1; the D segment call TRBD2 is taken from the table without a DNA check. TRBV21-1 is an annotated pseudogene. The CDR3 is 15 amino acids.

The rearrangement links TRBV6-2 or TRBV6-3 to TRBJ1-2; D gene unclear. CDR3 length: 11 residues. With 6 bases removed from V and 3 bases from J, the gap between germline ends came to 5 bases. The germline gives CDR1 MNHEY, CDR2 SVGEGT. CDR3 in DNA: TGTGCCAGCAGCGAGGACTATGGCTACACCTTC. Translating it yields CASSEDYGYTF.

The chain is built from TRBV5-1 and TRBJ2-7; 12 bases fit TRBD1. J gave up 5 bases and V 3 bases, and 12 bases lay outside the gene matches. The CDR3 length is 17 residues. The germline CDR1 and CDR2 sequences are SGHRS and YFSETQ. CDR3 DNA sequence: TGCGCCAGCAGCTCGGGGACAGGGGGCGCGATTATCGACGAGCAGTACTTC. Its translation: CASSSGTGGAIIDEQYF. Together with reference TRBV5-1 and TRBJ2-7, the CDR3 gives the full variable domain: KAGVTQTPRYLIKTRGQQVTLSCSPISGHRSVSWYQQTPGQGLQFLFEYFSETQRNKGNFPGRFSGRQFSNSRSEMNVSTLELGDSALYLCASSSGTGGAIIDEQYFGPGTRLTVT.

The chain employs TRBV19 and TRBJ1-2; no reliable D call. V lost 8 bases to trimming and J lost 4 bases, with 11 bases between them. The CDR3 length is 12 residues. The germline V gene has CDR1 LNHDA and CDR2 SQIVND (reference sequence). CDR3 sequence (DNA): TGTGCCAGTGAGAACAGTCGCTATGGCTACACCTTC. It codes for CASENSRYGYTF.

CDR3 loop: CASSIRLAGGLHEQYF. The CDR3 DNA reads TGTGCCAGTAGTATCCGATTAGCGGGAGGATTACACGAGCAGTACTTC. The chain combines TRBV19 with TRBJ2-7, with 10 nucleotides matching TRBD2. V was clipped by 3 bases and J by 5 bases; unmatched bases: 10. Germline values: CDR1 LNHDA, CDR2 SQIVND (reference sequence). There are 16 residues in the CDR3.

The V and J genes are TRBV4-3 and TRBJ2-1; TRBD1 aligns across 8 bases. After removal of 2 bases from V and 0 bases from J, the junction contained 9 bases not matched to a gene. The CDR3 runs 18 residues. Germline CDR1 is LGHNA and CDR2 is YSLEER. The DNA of the CDR3 is TGCGCCAGCAGCCAATACCGGACAGGGTACAGCTCCTACAATGAGCAGTTCTTC. It yields the protein CASSQYRTGYSSYNEQFF.